Many counts were recorded for the clone carrying this TCR beta chain. The data originate from a study of naive and memory T cell subsets. Trimming removed 5 bases from V and 0 bases from J, with 11 bases in between. The CDR3 runs 15 residues. In germline, CDR1 is SGHDN, CDR2 FVKESK. An oligonucleotide containing a UMI was ligated to the 3' end of TCR cDNA. Four PCR rounds used nested alpha and beta constant region primers plus the SP2 primer. TCRdb recomputed calls from the 5' RACE reads with MiXCR, one row per CDR3 protein. Among 45,000 to 55,000 distinct CDR3 sequences, over 3.5% were seen once, and the ten largest hold roughly 0.8%.

The clonotype originates from a female donor in good health. This chain links TRBV14 with TRBJ1-5, with D tentatively TRBD1 (5 bases). In DNA form, the CDR3 reads TGTGCCAGCAGCGGCGGGGGGGATAGCAATCAGCCCCAGCATTTT. It encodes CASSGGGDSNQPQHF.